This record covers a single T cell receptor beta chain. At one end the junction does not follow the germline gene, possibly because of a read error. The sample belongs to a study of T cell responses to AZD1222 COVID-19 vaccine. The length of the CDR3 is 15 residues. Germline-derived CDR1 and CDR2 are SGHAT and FQDESV (reference sequence). Profiling relied on immunoSEQ multiplex PCR, and the TCRdb table lists in-frame clones only, not all of them. The data hold some 100,000 clones, with 90% observed a single time. The sample was peripheral blood, taken on day 0 of AZD1222 vaccination. The TCR originated in an adult in good health. J is TRBJ1-6 and V is TRBV11-1, with 8 positions matching TRBD1. The CDR3 here is CASSSGATGDSPLHF. The DNA of the CDR3 is TGTGCCAGCAGCTCCGGGGCGACAGGGGATTCACCTCTCCACTTT.